The 3 T cell receptor beta chains presented below share a single source sample, sequenced in a study of blood T cell repertoires in COVID-19. The data were produced by immunoSEQ multiplex PCR, yet TCRdb's version contains in-frame clones alone and is incomplete. The sample consists of more than 95,000 clones, approximately 74% of them appearing once. Sequencing was performed on peripheral blood. These receptors came from a man aged 55 to 70 with acute or convalescent COVID-19.

The V gene is TRBV7-6, the J gene TRBJ2-7, with D hard to call. The CDR3 sequence is 13 residues long. Trimming cost V 4 bases and J 2 bases, with 9 bases left between them. CDR1 is SGHVS, CDR2 FNYEAQ, per germline. CDR3 DNA: TGTGCCAGCAGCTCCGGTTATACCTACGAGCAGTACTTC. It yields the protein CASSSGYTYEQYF.

The chain links TRBV14 to TRBJ2-6; D gene uncertain. CDR1 and CDR2 (germline): SGHDN, FVKESK. Trimming cost V 1 base and J 0 bases, with 16 bases left between them. The CDR3 is 19 amino acids. CDR3 sequence (DNA): TGTGCCAGCAGCCAAGGCGGCCCTGGCAGTAGCTCTGGGGCCAACGTCCTGACTTTC. Its protein is CASSQGGPGSSSGANVLTF.

The rearrangement uses TRBV6-5 and TRBJ2-7; 7 bases match TRBD1. The CDR3 consists of 14 residues. After removal of 7 bases from V and 0 bases from J, the junction contained 6 bases not matched to a gene. Germline assignment: CDR1 MNHEY and CDR2 SVGAGI. The CDR3 DNA is TGTGCCAGCATTTTGACAGGGAACTCCTACGAGCAGTACTTC. Residues: CASILTGNSYEQYF.